Below, one T cell receptor beta chain is given with its context. Its antigen is not known. The data were obtained in a study of PD-L1 blockade in urothelial cancer. Study conclusions and caveats: Durable-benefit cases showed more tumor-associated blood clone expansion at 3 weeks.

Stated time point: pretreatment peripheral blood. Patients had urothelial carcinoma that was locally advanced or metastatic. Sequencing was performed with immunoSEQ multiplex PCR; in TCRdb, only in-frame clones are kept and a portion is missing. The sample consists of 50,000 to 55,000 clones, 85% to 90% of them appearing once. This TCR derives from a man in his 60s with urothelial cancer. Material: PBMCs, obtained around atezolizumab (anti-PD-L1) treatment.

CDR3 region: CASSFVLLEQYF. CDR3 DNA sequence: TGTGCCAGCAGCTTTGTTCTCCTCGAGCAGTACTTC. The chain joins TRBV11-2 to TRBJ2-7; D remains unclear. V lost 3 bases and J lost 6, with 9 bases in between. Germline V lookup: CDR1 SGHAT, CDR2 FQNNGV. CDR3 length equals 12 residues.